This is a list of T cell receptor beta chains from one sample in a study of T cell responses to AZD1222 COVID-19 vaccine. Data came from immunoSEQ multiplex PCR; TCRdb stores just in-frame clones and leaves some out. The table shows about 100,000 clones, with more than 75% occurring only once. The input for sequencing was peripheral blood, taken on day 0 of MenACWY control vaccination. All receptors derive from an adult in good health. Both conserved end residues are part of each CDR3. A D gene is named only where the DNA matches it firmly. Some rows have no size entry. The others give once, few or many, or a class for an expanded clone.

>TRBJ2-3|TRBD1|TRBV5-1|-
TGCGCCAGCAGCTTGACAGGGGGCGGCACAGATACGCAGTATTTT
CASSLTGGGTDTQYF
>TRBJ1-5|TRBD1|TRBV10-3|-
TGTGCCATCAGGGGGACAGGGGAAGGGAAGCCCCAGCATTTT
CAIRGTGEGKPQHF
>TRBJ1-4|-|TRBV13|few
TGTGCCAGCAGCTTCGGGAGAACTAATGAAAAACTGTTTTTT
CASSFGRTNEKLFF
>TRBJ1-2|TRBD1|TRBV7-9|-
TGTGCCAGCAGCTGGGACAGGGGGTCTATCTATGGCTACACCTTC
CASSWDRGSIYGYTF
>TRBJ2-7|TRBD2|TRBV30|-
TGTGCCTGGAGTCCCGCTGGAGGGCGGGGGGAGCAGTACTTC
CAWSPAGGRGEQYF
>TRBJ1-1|-|TRBV30|once
TGTGCCTGGAGTTCACAGAACTCTGAAGCTTTCTTT
CAWSSQNSEAFF
>TRBJ1-2|-|TRBV30|-
TGTGCCTGGATTCTAACGGACGCCGTAAACTATGGCTACACCTTC
CAWILTDAVNYGYTF
>TRBJ2-1|TRBD2|TRBV11-2|few
TGTGCCTGTGGGTGGACTAGCGGGAGTTGGGAGCAGTTCTTC
CACGWTSGSWEQFF
>TRBJ1-1|-|TRBV6-2/TRBV6-3|-
TGTGCCAGCAGCCCACCCCCCGGCACTGAAGCTTTCTTT
CASSPPPGTEAFF
>TRBJ2-3|-|TRBV6-4|-
TGTGCCAGCAGTGAAGGGGGGACAGATACGCAGTATTTT
CASSEGGTDTQYF
>TRBJ2-5|-|TRBV7-2|-
TGTGCCAGCAGCTTACCAGGGCTCCAAGAGACCCAGTACTTC
CASSLPGLQETQYF
>TRBJ1-1|TRBD1|TRBV27|-
TGTGCCAGCAGTTTAGATCTGGCAGGGGGTGAAGCTTTCTTT
CASSLDLAGGEAFF
>TRBJ2-6|-|TRBV28|-
TGTGCCAGCAGTCCTGGCGGTGGGCCAAGCTCTGGGGCCAACGTCCTGACTTTC
CASSPGGGPSSGANVLTF
>TRBJ1-1|-|TRBV7-2|-
TGTGCCAGCAGCTCAAGTACAGGGAACACTGAAGCTTTCTTT
CASSSSTGNTEAFF
>TRBJ2-1|TRBD2|TRBV4-2|-
TGTGCCAGCAGCCAAGCCCGGGGGGGCGGATACAATGAGCAGTTCTTC
CASSQARGGGYNEQFF
>TRBJ2-5|-|TRBV5-1|-
TGCGCCAGCAGCTCGAACCAAGAGACCCAGTACTTC
CASSSNQETQYF
>TRBJ2-7|TRBD1|TRBV29-1|-
TGCAGCGTTGGGGACAGGGGTTACGAGCAGTACTTC
CSVGDRGYEQYF
>TRBJ1-1|-|TRBV10-1|-
TGCGCCAGCAGTGATGGAACACCGTACACTGAAGCTTTCTTT
CASSDGTPYTEAFF
>TRBJ2-1|-|TRBV11-2|few
TGTGCCAGCAGCTTAGATAGAAACAATGAGCAGTTCTTC
CASSLDRNNEQFF
>TRBJ1-2|-|TRBV24-1|-
TGTGCCACCAGTCCCGGGGGATACTATGGCTACACCTTC
CATSPGGYYGYTF
>TRBJ1-2|TRBD1|TRBV5-1|-
TGCGCCAGCAGCCCTGGACAGGGAATAGACTATGGCTACACCTTC
CASSPGQGIDYGYTF
>TRBJ2-7|-|TRBV2|-
TGTGCCAGCGTTTGGGACCCCACTTCAGAGGAGCAGTACTTC
CASVWDPTSEEQYF
>TRBJ1-5|-|TRBV12-3/TRBV12-4|-
TGTGCCAGCAGCCCCGGGCTCAATCAGCCCCAGCATTTT
CASSPGLNQPQHF
>TRBJ2-1|TRBD2|TRBV5-1|-
TGCGCCAGCAGCTTGGGCGGGGGGGCCGGCTCCTACAATGAGCAGTTCTTC
CASSLGGGAGSYNEQFF
>TRBJ2-5|TRBD2|TRBV5-5|-
TGTGCCAGCAGCGCATGGGTCGGCGGGAGAGAGACCCAGTACTTC
CASSAWVGGRETQYF
>TRBJ2-1|-|TRBV11-3|-
TGTGCCAGCAGCTTAGGACCGAACAATGAGCAGTTCTTC
CASSLGPNNEQFF
>TRBJ1-6|-|TRBV3-1/TRBV3-2|-
TGTGCCAGCAGCCAAGCTGTAGAGGTCTCACCCCTCCACTTT
CASSQAVEVSPLHF
>TRBJ1-2|-|TRBV9|-
TGTGCCAGCAGCGTAGAGTGGGGACCCTATGGCTACACCTTC
CASSVEWGPYGYTF
>TRBJ1-2|TRBD1|TRBV7-2|once
TGTGCCAGCAGCCCCGGGCAGGGGGGGAACTATGGCTACACCTTC
CASSPGQGGNYGYTF
>TRBJ2-1|TRBD2|TRBV5-1|few
TGCGCCAGCAGCTCAACACTAGCGGGGGCCATTGGTGAGCAGTTCTTC
CASSSTLAGAIGEQFF
>TRBJ2-1|-|TRBV25-1|-
TGTGCCAGCAGTGACACCGGGGCTTACAATGAGCAGTTCTTC
CASSDTGAYNEQFF
>TRBJ1-3|-|TRBV10-1|-
TGCGCCAGCAGCGGTACCGGAAACACCATATATTTT
CASSGTGNTIYF
>TRBJ1-1|TRBD1|TRBV28|-
TGTGCCAGCAGGCGTCCTCAGGGGGGAACTGAAGCTTTCTTT
CASRRPQGGTEAFF
>TRBJ1-3|-|TRBV2|few
TGTGCCAGCAGGCCAACGACAGCTGGAAACACCATATATTTT
CASRPTTAGNTIYF
>TRBJ2-5|TRBD2|TRBV7-2|-
TGTGCCAGCAGCCCCCAAGCGGGGGGGGAAGAGACCCAGTACTTC
CASSPQAGGEETQYF
>TRBJ1-5|-|TRBV19|-
TGTGCCAGTAGTACCCCGACAGGCTTTATGAGCAATCAGCCCCAGCATTTT
CASSTPTGFMSNQPQHF
>TRBJ2-3|TRBD1|TRBV5-4|-
TGTGCCAGCAGCTCGGACAGGGAAAATACGCAGTATTTT
CASSSDRENTQYF
>TRBJ1-1|-|TRBV3-1/TRBV3-2|once
TGTGCCAGCAGCCAAGCACGGGGGGGCACTGAAGCTTTCTTT
CASSQARGGTEAFF
>TRBJ1-2|-|TRBV30|-
TGTGCCTGGGGAGATGGGTGGAATAACTATGGCTACACCTTC
CAWGDGWNNYGYTF
>TRBJ1-1|-|TRBV7-2|-
TGTGCCAGCAGCCCCTGGGAAGCGAGTCCTGAAGCTTTCTTT
CASSPWEASPEAFF